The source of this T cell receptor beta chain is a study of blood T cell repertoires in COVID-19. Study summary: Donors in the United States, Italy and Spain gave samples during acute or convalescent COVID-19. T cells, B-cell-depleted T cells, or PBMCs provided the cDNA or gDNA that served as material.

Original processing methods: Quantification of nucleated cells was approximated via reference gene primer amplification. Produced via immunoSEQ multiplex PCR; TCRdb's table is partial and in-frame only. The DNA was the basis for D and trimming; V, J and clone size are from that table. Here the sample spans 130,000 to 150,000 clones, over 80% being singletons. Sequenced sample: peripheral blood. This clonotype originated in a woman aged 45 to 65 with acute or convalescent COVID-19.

The CDR3 region is CASSRQDMAGELFF. In DNA, the CDR3 is TGTGCCAGCAGTCGACAGGATATGGCCGGGGAGCTGTTTTTT. The chain links TRBV6-5 to TRBJ2-2; perhaps TRBD1 as D (6 bases). This CDR3 has 14 amino acids. Germline CDR1 MNHEY, CDR2 SVGAGI. Trimming took 5 bases from V and 6 from J, leaving 13 bases between them.